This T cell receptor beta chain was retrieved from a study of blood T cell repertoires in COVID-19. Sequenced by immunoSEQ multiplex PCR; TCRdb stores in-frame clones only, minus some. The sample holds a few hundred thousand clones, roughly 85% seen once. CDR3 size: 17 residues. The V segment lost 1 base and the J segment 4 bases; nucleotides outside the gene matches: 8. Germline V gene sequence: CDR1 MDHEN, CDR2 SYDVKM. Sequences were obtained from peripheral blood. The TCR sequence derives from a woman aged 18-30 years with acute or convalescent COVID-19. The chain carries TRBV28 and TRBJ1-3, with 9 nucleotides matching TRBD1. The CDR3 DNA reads TGTGCCAGCAGTTTATTGGGTGGTGGACAGGGGGGAAACACCATATATTTT. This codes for CASSLLGGGQGGNTIYF.